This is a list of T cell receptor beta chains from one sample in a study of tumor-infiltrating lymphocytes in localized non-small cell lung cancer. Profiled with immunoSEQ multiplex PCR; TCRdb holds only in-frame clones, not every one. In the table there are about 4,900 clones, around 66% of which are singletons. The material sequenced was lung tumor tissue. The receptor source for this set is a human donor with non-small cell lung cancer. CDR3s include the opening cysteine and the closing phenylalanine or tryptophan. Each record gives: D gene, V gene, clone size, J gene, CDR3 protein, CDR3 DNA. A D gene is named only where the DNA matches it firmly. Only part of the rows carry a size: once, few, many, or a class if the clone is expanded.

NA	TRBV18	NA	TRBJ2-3	CASSLPGTDTQYF	TGTGCCAGCTCCCTACCGGGCACAGATACGCAGTATTTT
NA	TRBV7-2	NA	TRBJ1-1	CASSLISGGFNTEAFF	TGTGCCAGCAGCTTAATTTCCGGGGGGTTTAACACTGAAGCTTTCTTT
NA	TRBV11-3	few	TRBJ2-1	CASSLTGRDSYNEQFF	TGTGCCAGCAGCTTAACGGGCAGGGACTCCTACAATGAGCAGTTCTTC
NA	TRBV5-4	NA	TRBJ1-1	CASSSDRSNTEAFF	TGTGCCAGCAGTAGTGACAGGTCTAACACTGAAGCTTTCTTT
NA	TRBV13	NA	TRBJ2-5	CASSLAQETQYF	TGTGCCAGCAGCTTAGCTCAAGAGACCCAGTACTTC
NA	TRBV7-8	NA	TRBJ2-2	CASSLSHTGELFF	TGTGCCAGCAGCTTAAGCCACACCGGGGAGCTGTTTTTT
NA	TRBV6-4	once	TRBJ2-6	CASSDEGTGANVLTF	TGTGCCAGCAGTGACGAGGGGACTGGGGCCAACGTCCTGACTTTC
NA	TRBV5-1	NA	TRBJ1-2	CASSVGQLNYGYTF	TGCGCCAGCAGCGTAGGACAGTTGAACTATGGCTACACCTTC
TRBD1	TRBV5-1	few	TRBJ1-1	CASSWEGQGALNTEAFF	TGCGCCAGCAGCTGGGAAGGCCAGGGGGCGTTGAACACTGAAGCTTTCTTT
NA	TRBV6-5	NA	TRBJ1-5	CASSYSNQGDQPQHF	TGTGCCAGCAGTTACTCTAATCAAGGGGATCAGCCCCAGCATTTT
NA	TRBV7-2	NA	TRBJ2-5	CASSRGGQGETQYF	TGTGCCAGCAGCCGAGGGGGGCAGGGGGAGACCCAGTACTTC
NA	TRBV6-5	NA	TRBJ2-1	CASSYRRGEQFF	TGTGCCAGCAGTTACCGCAGAGGGGAGCAGTTCTTC
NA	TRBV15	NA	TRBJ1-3	CATSRSATSSPGNTIYF	TGTGCCACCAGCAGATCCGCGACATCCTCTCCTGGAAACACCATATATTTT
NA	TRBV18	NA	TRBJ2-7	CASSPQGSYEQYF	TGTGCCAGCTCCCCCCAGGGTTCCTACGAGCAGTACTTC
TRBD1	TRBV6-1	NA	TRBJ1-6	CASSEGQYNSPLHF	TGTGCCAGCAGTGAGGGACAGTATAATTCACCCCTCCACTTT
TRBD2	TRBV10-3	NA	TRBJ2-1	CAISMASGGASYNEQFF	TGTGCCATCAGTATGGCTAGCGGGGGTGCATCCTACAATGAGCAGTTCTTC
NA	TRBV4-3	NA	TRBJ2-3	CASSQGGGGGVDTQYF	TGCGCCAGCAGCCAAGGGGGCGGCGGGGGCGTGGATACGCAGTATTTT
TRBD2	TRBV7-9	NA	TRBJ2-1	CASSPGVAGGPPYNEQFF	TGTGCCAGCAGCCCCGGAGTAGCGGGAGGGCCCCCCTACAATGAGCAGTTCTTC